This T cell receptor (beta chain) emerged from a study of T cells in Graves' hyperthyroidism and ophthalmopathy. Study overall: At initial diagnosis, before any treatment had begun, peripheral blood was obtained.

The V gene lost 4 bases and the J gene lost 0 bases, with 13 bases spanning the gap. The germline gives CDR1 SGHDN, CDR2 FVKESK. The CDR3 spans 16 residues. General study results and limits: Model output signaled ophthalmopathy a median approximately six months ahead of onset. Blood held most thyroid clonotypes expanded above 0.001 frequency.

In the case of this clonotype: The antigen is undetermined.

RNA transcripts served as the template for amplifying TCR beta CDR3 regions. Researchers ran a first-round RT-PCR on the TCR CDR3 using the HTBI primer set. MiXCR, run by TCRdb on the multiplex PCR reads, gives a single entry per CDR3 protein. In the table there are approximately 740,000 distinct CDR3 sequences, 13% to 15% of which are singletons. V and J are TRBV14 and TRBJ2-1, with D hard to call. This clonotype originated in a woman in her late teens or twenties with Graves' hyperthyroidism. The sequenced sample was blood. The CDR3 sequence is CASSRSGRSSYNEQFF. CDR3 nucleotides: TGTGCCAGCAGCCGTAGTGGGCGGAGCTCCTACAATGAGCAGTTCTTC.